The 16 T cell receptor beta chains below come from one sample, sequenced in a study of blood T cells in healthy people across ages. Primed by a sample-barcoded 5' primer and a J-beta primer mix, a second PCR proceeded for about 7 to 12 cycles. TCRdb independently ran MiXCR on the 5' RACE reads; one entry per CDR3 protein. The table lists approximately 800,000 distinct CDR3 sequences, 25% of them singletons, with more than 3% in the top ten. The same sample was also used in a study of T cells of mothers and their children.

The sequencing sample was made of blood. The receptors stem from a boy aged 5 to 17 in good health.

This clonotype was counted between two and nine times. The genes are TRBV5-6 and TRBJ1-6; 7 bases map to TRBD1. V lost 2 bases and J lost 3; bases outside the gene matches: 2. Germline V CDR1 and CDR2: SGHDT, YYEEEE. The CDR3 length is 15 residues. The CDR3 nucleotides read TGTGCCAGCAGCTTTCGACAGGGCTATAATTCACCCCTCCACTTT. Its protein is CASSFRQGYNSPLHF.

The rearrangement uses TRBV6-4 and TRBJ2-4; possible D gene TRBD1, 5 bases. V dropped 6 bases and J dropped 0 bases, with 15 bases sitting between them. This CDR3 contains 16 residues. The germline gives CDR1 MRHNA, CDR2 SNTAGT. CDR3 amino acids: CASRLRQQIAKNIQYF. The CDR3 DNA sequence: TGTGCCAGCAGATTACGACAGCAAATAGCCAAAAACATTCAGTACTTC.

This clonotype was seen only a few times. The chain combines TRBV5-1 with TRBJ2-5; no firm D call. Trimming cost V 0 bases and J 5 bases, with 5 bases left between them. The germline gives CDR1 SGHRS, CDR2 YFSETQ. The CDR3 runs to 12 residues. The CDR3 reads CASSLELETQYF. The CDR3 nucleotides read TGCGCCAGCAGCTTGGAGCTTGAGACCCAGTACTTC. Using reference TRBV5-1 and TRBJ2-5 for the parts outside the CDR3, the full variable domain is KAGVTQTPRYLIKTRGQQVTLSCSPISGHRSVSWYQQTPGQGLQFLFEYFSETQRNKGNFPGRFSGRQFSNSRSEMNVSTLELGDSALYLCASSLELETQYFGPGTRLLVL.

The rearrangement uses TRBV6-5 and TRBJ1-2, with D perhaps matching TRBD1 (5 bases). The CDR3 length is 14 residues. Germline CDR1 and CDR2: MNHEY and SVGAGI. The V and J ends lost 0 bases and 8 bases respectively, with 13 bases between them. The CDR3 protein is CASSYSGGATGYTF. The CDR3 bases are TGTGCCAGCAGTTACTCAGGCGGGGCCACGGGCTACACCTTC.

The CDR3 DNA reads as TGCGCCAGCAGCCAAGTTAAAGGGACAGACAATGAAAAACTGTTTTTT. This sequence encodes CASSQVKGTDNEKLFF. V usage is TRBV4-3 and J usage is TRBJ1-4; 7 bases line up with TRBD1. The trim removed 1 base at V and 5 bases at J, leaving 7 bases unmatched. Germline V CDR1 and CDR2: LGHNA, YSLEER. The CDR3 length is 16 residues.

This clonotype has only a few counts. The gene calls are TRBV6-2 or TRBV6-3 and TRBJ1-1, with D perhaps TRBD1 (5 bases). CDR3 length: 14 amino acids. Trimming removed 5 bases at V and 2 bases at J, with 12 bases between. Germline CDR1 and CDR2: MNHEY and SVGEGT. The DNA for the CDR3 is TGTGCCAGCAGTAGACAGAAACCTAACACTGAAGCTTTCTTT. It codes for CASSRQKPNTEAFF.

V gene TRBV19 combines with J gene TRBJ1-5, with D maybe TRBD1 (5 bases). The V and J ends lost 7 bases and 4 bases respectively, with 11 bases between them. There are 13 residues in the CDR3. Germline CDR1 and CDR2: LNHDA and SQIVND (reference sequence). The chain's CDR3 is CASTARGNQPQHF. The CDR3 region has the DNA TGTGCCAGTACCGCCCGGGGGAATCAGCCCCAGCATTTT.

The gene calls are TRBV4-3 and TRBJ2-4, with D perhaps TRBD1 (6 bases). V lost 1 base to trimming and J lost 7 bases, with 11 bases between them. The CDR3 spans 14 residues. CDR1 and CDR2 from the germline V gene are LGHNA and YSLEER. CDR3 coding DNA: TGCGCCAGCAGCCAAGGGCAGGGGCCCAACATTCAGTACTTC. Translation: CASSQGQGPNIQYF.

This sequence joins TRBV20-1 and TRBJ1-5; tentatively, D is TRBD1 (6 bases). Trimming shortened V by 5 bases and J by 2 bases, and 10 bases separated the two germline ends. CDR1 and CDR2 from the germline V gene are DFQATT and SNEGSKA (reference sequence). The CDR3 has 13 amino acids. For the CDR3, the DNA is TGCAGTGCTGGGGACACCGGCAATCAGCCCCAGCATTTT. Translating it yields CSAGDTGNQPQHF.

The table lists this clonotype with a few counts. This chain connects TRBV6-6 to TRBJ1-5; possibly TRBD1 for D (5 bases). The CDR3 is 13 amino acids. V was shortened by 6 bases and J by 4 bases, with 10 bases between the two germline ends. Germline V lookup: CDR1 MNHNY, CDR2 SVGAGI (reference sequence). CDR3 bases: TGTGCCAGCAGCAGACAGTTAAATCAGCCCCAGCATTTT. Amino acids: CASSRQLNQPQHF.

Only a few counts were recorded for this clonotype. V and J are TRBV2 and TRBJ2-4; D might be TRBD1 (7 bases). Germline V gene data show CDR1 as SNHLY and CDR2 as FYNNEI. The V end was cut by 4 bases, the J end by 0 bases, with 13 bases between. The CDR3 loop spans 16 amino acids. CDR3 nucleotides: TGTGCCAGCAGTGGCGGGACAGACCTAGCCAAAAACATTCAGTACTTC. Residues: CASSGGTDLAKNIQYF.

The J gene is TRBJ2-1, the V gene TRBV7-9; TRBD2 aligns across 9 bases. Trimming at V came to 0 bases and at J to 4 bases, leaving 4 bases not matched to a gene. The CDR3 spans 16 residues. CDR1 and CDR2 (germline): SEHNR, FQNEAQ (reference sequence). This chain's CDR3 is CASSLAPSGVYNEQFF. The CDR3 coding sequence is TGTGCCAGCAGCTTAGCCCCTAGCGGGGTTTACAATGAGCAGTTCTTC.

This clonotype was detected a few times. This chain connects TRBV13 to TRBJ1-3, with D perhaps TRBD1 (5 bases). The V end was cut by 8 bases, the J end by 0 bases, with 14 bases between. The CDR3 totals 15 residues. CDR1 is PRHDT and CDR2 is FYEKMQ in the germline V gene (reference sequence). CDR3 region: CASAGTESSGNTIYF. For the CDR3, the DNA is TGTGCCAGCGCCGGGACGGAAAGCTCTGGAAACACCATATATTTT. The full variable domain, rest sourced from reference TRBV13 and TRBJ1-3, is AAGVIQSPRHLIKEKRETATLKCYPIPRHDTVYWYQQGPGQDPQFLISFYEKMQSDKGSIPDRFSAQQFSDYHSELNMSSLELGDSALYFCASAGTESSGNTIYFGEGSWLTVV.

The chain's CDR3 is CSARTSGGPLSSYEQYF. The CDR3 DNA sequence: TGCAGTGCCCGGACTAGCGGGGGCCCCCTGAGCTCCTACGAGCAGTACTTC. J is TRBJ2-1 and V is TRBV20-1, with 13 bases identical to TRBD2. Matching the DNA end better, TRBJ2-7 makes the J call doubtful. The CDR3 consists of 17 residues. Germline V CDR1 and CDR2: DFQATT, SNEGSKA (reference sequence).

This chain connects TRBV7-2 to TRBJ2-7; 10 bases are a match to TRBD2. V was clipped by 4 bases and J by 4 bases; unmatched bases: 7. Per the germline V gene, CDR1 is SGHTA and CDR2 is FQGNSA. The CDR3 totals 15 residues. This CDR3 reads CASSSIAGGTYEQYF. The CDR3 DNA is TGTGCCAGCAGCTCTATAGCGGGAGGAACGTACGAGCAGTACTTC.

The CDR3 DNA sequence: TGTGCCAGCAGTTCAACGGCGACAGGGTCCAGATACGAGCAGTACTTC. This gives the protein CASSSTATGSRYEQYF. This chain links TRBV6-6 with TRBJ2-5; 7 bases match TRBD1. The DNA end favors TRBJ2-7, so the J call may be wrong. From germline, CDR1 is MNHNY and CDR2 SVGAGI (reference sequence). This CDR3 spans 16 amino acids.